Below are 17 T cell receptor beta chains sequenced from a single sample in a study of regulatory T cells in long-lasting Graves disease. Noted time point: persistent/refractory GD, antithyroid drugs over 5 years with positive TRAb. There was RNA extracted from PBMCs, and the TCR library was made from it. Relying on iRepertoire HTBI primers and Arm-PCR of CDR3 regions, the team built TCR beta libraries. MiXCR was run by TCRdb on the multiplex PCR reads, yielding one entry per CDR3 protein. The sample consists of approximately 400,000 distinct CDR3 sequences, 20% to 25% of them appearing once. Sequences were derived from peripheral blood mononuclear cells (PBMCs), sampled when the disease was refractory, from a patient treated with antithyroid drugs. The receptors come from a female donor with Graves disease.

The genes are TRBV12-5 and TRBJ2-7; tentative D call: TRBD2 (5 bases). Germline CDR1 reads LGHNT; CDR2 reads FRNRAP. V lost 3 bases and J lost 0, with 12 bases in between. This CDR3 comprises 15 residues. The CDR3 reads CASGLGVGSSYEQYF. As DNA, the CDR3 is TGTGCTAGTGGTTTAGGTGTGGGGAGCTCCTACGAGCAGTACTTC.

This clonotype came up a few times. The gene calls are TRBV13 and TRBJ2-7; no definite D call. The CDR3 runs 13 residues. CDR1 PRHDT and CDR2 FYEKMQ come from the germline V gene (reference sequence). Between the trimmed V and J ends, which lost 0 bases and 5 bases, there was a span of 8 bases. CDR3 in DNA: TGTGCCAGCAGCTTAGGACTCCTGGACGAGCAGTACTTC. It specifies CASSLGLLDEQYF. Looking up the rest from reference TRBV13 and TRBJ2-7 gives the full variable domain: AAGVIQSPRHLIKEKRETATLKCYPIPRHDTVYWYQQGPGQDPQFLISFYEKMQSDKGSIPDRFSAQQFSDYHSELNMSSLELGDSALYFCASSLGLLDEQYFGPGTRLTVT.

This sequence joins TRBV29-1 and TRBJ2-7, with D possibly being TRBD2 (5 bases). Trimming took off 2 bases at V and 4 bases at J, with 18 bases between the two ends. The CDR3 sequence is 15 residues long. Germline-derived CDR1 and CDR2 are SQVTM and ANQGSEA. The CDR3 is CSVELGEATLYEQYF. CDR3 in DNA: TGCAGCGTTGAACTCGGGGAAGCCACCTTGTACGAGCAGTACTTC.

This clonotype was picked up many times. V is TRBV28 and J is TRBJ2-7, with D possibly being TRBD2 (5 bases). The V and J ends lost 3 bases and 4 bases respectively, with 13 bases between them. Looked up from germline, CDR1 is MDHEN and CDR2 is SYDVKM. The CDR3 is 14 amino acids. As DNA, the CDR3 is TGTGCCAGCAGTTTTTACGGGGAGAGTTACGAGCAGTACTTC. Its translation: CASSFYGESYEQYF. Full variable domain (remainder filled in from reference TRBV28 and TRBJ2-7): DVKVTQSSRYLVKRTGEKVFLECVQDMDHENMFWYRQDPGLGLRLIYFSYDVKMKEKGDIPEGYSVSREKKERFSLILESASTNQTSMYLCASSFYGESYEQYFGPGTRLTVT.

With respect to this clonotype: With a much larger clone just one base away, this may be a read error. The chain employs TRBV5-1 and TRBJ2-7, with D tentatively TRBD1 or TRBD2 (5 bases each). The CDR3 spans 16 residues. Germline V gives CDR1 SGHRS, CDR2 YFSETQ. V was pared by 1 base and J by 6 bases, with 20 bases between. The CDR3 sequence: CASSLFPRDAAFEQYF. For the CDR3, the DNA is TGCGCCAGCAGCTTGTTCCCCCGGGACGCGGCCTTCGAGCAGTACTTC.

The gene calls are TRBV7-2 and TRBJ2-7, with no clear D. Trimming took off 5 bases at V and 7 bases at J, with 21 bases between the two ends. The CDR3 totals 15 residues. Germline V lookup: CDR1 SGHTA, CDR2 FQGNSA. This CDR3 is CASSLRLRGNWEQYF. Written as DNA, the CDR3 is TGTGCCAGCAGCCTCAGGCTTCGCGGCAACTGGGAGCAGTACTTC.

In the case of this clonotype: The junction shows a germline mismatch at one end, possibly a read error. The rearrangement uses TRBV6-1 and TRBJ2-6, with 7 bases identical to TRBD1. The CDR3 has 17 amino acids. CDR1 MNHNS and CDR2 SASEGT come from the germline V gene. The CDR3 region is CASSDRGPGAGVNVLTF. In nucleotides, the CDR3 is TGTGCCAGCAGTGATAGGGGGCCCGGTGCTGGGGTCAACGTCCTGACTTTC.

This clonotype appeared many times. The rearrangement links TRBV20-1 to TRBJ1-2; possibly TRBD1 for D (5 bases). Germline CDR1 is DFQATT and CDR2 is SNEGSKA (reference sequence). Between the trimmed V and J ends, which lost 6 bases and 0 bases, there was a span of 14 bases. The CDR3 consists of 14 residues. DNA of the CDR3: TGCAGTGCCCCGGACACGACCACTAACTATGGCTACACCTTC. Translation: CSAPDTTTNYGYTF.

This clonotype showed up many times. The J gene is TRBJ2-7, the V gene TRBV6-1; D is unresolved. Germline-derived CDR1 and CDR2 are MNHNS and SASEGT. Trimming took 8 bases from V and 1 from J, leaving 18 bases between them. The CDR3 runs 15 residues. The CDR3: CASEDVRSESYEQYF. CDR3 DNA sequence: TGTGCCAGCGAGGACGTAAGGTCTGAATCCTACGAGCAGTACTTC.

This clonotype was detected only a few times. The chain has TRBV6-2 or TRBV6-3 and TRBJ2-2; unclear D gene. Trimming shortened V by 2 bases and J by 7 bases, and 14 bases separated the two germline ends. The CDR3 spans 15 residues. Per the germline V gene, CDR1 is MNHEY and CDR2 is SVGEGT. The CDR3 region is CASSYAGASDGELFF. The CDR3 bases are TGTGCCAGCAGTTACGCCGGAGCGAGCGACGGGGAGCTGTTTTTT.

This clonotype appeared many times. The chain carries TRBV10-3 and TRBJ2-5; 7 bases match TRBD1. Germline CDR1 is ENHRY and CDR2 is SYGVKD. Trimming removed 2 bases from V and 4 bases from J; junction bases left unmatched: 1. The CDR3 length is 13 residues. Written as DNA, the CDR3 is TGTGCCATCAGTGAGGACAGGGCAGAGACCCAGTACTTC. It encodes CAISEDRAETQYF.

The chain is built from TRBV30 and TRBJ2-1, with TRBD2 matching 8 bases. V was clipped by 0 bases and J by 4 bases; unmatched bases: 5. The CDR3 spans 15 residues. The germline V gene has CDR1 GTSNPN and CDR2 SVGIG (reference sequence). The CDR3 DNA reads TGTGCCTGGAGTGTACGGGCTAGCGGGTACAATGAGCAGTTCTTC. This codes for CAWSVRASGYNEQFF.

This clonotype appeared many times. V is TRBV27 and J is TRBJ2-7, with D perhaps matching TRBD2 (5 bases). The germline V gene has CDR1 MNHEY and CDR2 SMNVEV (reference sequence). Between the trimmed V and J ends, which lost 6 bases and 6 bases, there was a span of 15 bases. This CDR3 comprises 13 residues. In DNA form, the CDR3 reads TGTGCCAGCAGACTACGGGCACTAGGCGAGCAGTACTTC. This gives the protein CASRLRALGEQYF.

In its sample, this clonotype was seen many times. The chain couples TRBV2 to TRBJ2-7; D gene uncertain. The CDR3 extends over 12 amino acids. Germline lookup yields CDR1 SNHLY and CDR2 FYNNEI. Deletions cut 4 bases from V and 3 bases from J, with 7 bases between. The CDR3 reads CASSGESYEQYF. DNA for the CDR3: TGTGCCAGCAGTGGGGAAAGCTACGAGCAGTACTTC.

This clonotype was counted between two and nine times. This chain connects TRBV20-1 to TRBJ1-1, with D uncertain. The CDR3 totals 12 residues. V was pared by 3 bases and J by 5 bases, with 10 bases between. The V gene's germline CDR1 is DFQATT and CDR2 SNEGSKA (reference sequence). CDR3 region: CSASPLTTEAFF. CDR3 in DNA: TGCAGTGCTAGCCCCCTTACGACTGAAGCTTTCTTT.

This chain uses TRBV6-2 or TRBV6-3 with TRBJ1-5, with 11 positions matching TRBD1. Trimming cost V 4 bases and J 5 bases; bases outside gene matches: 7. This CDR3 spans 16 amino acids. CDR1 is MNHEY and CDR2 is SVGEGT in the germline V gene. This chain's CDR3 is CASSFPGQGADQPQHF. CDR3 bases: TGTGCCAGCAGTTTCCCCGGACAGGGGGCTGATCAGCCCCAGCATTTT.

The chain combines TRBV20-1 with TRBJ1-3; D gene uncertain. V lost 0 bases, J lost 4 bases, and 19 bases lay in between. The CDR3 loop spans 17 amino acids. Germline V gene lookup returns CDR1 DFQATT and CDR2 SNEGSKA (reference sequence). In DNA, the CDR3 is TGCAGTGCTAGAGATCCAAGCGTAAGGGATAAGGGAAACACCATATATTTT. Residues: CSARDPSVRDKGNTIYF.